This TCR beta chain was recovered during a study of beta chain features in type 1 diabetes. The study, taken as a whole, reports: Across all four CD4+ subsets, people with type 1 diabetes showed modestly shorter TCRB CDR3s.

On this clone: Its antigen is unknown.

Investigators reverse transcribed all isolated RNA, so they sequenced expressed TCRB transcripts. Roughly 3.6 million reads on average were seen across naive, central memory and regulatory T cell samples. Here immunoSEQ multiplex PCR was the method, and the copy in TCRdb shows in-frame clones only, minus some. This table has more than 250,000 clones, around 20% appearing once. V lost 4 bases and J lost 3; bases outside the gene matches: 2. CDR3 length: 14 amino acids. The germline CDR1 and CDR2 sequences are ENHRY and SYGVKD. This receptor was identified in a woman aged 40 to 50 with type 1 diabetes. The sequenced sample was naive CD4+ T cells from blood. The chain carries TRBV10-3 and TRBJ2-5; 10 bases line up with TRBD2. CDR3 DNA: TGTGCCATCAGTGGGCTAGCGGGAGAAGAGACCCAGTACTTC. Translated, it gives CAISGLAGEETQYF.